The clone carrying this T cell receptor (beta chain) was picked up a small number of times. This specimen belongs to a study of memory CD4+ T cells and cytomegalovirus serostatus. Study context: Donors were healthy Belgian adults, fewer than ten CMV seropositive and roughly 25 seronegative.

Assay used: immunoSEQ multiplex PCR; TCRdb lists only in-frame clones, some missing. The table lists fewer than 75,000 clones, around 80% of them singletons. The CDR3 sequence is 13 residues long. V dropped 4 bases and J dropped 8 bases, with 12 bases sitting between them. CDR1 and CDR2 from the germline V gene are SGHRS and YFSETQ. The sort gate was single viable CD3+CD4+CD8-CD45RO+ cells for memory CD4+ T cells. Serum IgG to CMV pp150, pp28, p38 and p52 defined serostatus. After thawing, CD4+ T cells were positively selected. Material for sequencing was memory CD4+ T cells from blood. This clonotype originated in an adult in good health and CMV-seronegative. The chain has TRBV5-1 and TRBJ2-2, with D hard to call. CDR3 residues: CASSQRTRGELFF. In DNA, the CDR3 is TGCGCCAGCAGCCAGAGAACACGAGGGGAGCTGTTTTTT.